This section outlines one TCR beta chain sequence together with its context. This clone showed up just once. Its specific antigen is unknown. Qualities for individual bases were not recorded, and no much larger clone is one base off. This record comes from a study of T cell clones after liver transplantation (dated by TCRdb to the late 2010s). Regarding the complete study: The samples were obtained from ITN030ST, a randomized trial that attempted immunosuppression withdrawal within 2 years after liver transplantation. After a pre-transplant mixed lymphocyte reaction, TCRbeta sequencing was used to pinpoint donor-reactive T cell clones, which were subsequently tracked in post-transplant blood. As an antigen-independent comparator for donor-reactive sequences, third party-reactive TCRbeta sequences were also identified from pre-transplant MLRs. Of the eight recipients, three were HCV-positive, while the remaining recipients had been transplanted for non-autoimmune, non-viral indications. Subjects received no induction therapy and standard immunosuppression until randomization at 12-24 months post-transplant. To count as tolerant, a recipient had to stay completely off immunosuppression for at least one year without liver enzymes climbing beyond twice the upper limit of normal. Blood samples were collected pre-transplant, then pre-randomization ahead of withdrawal, and finally post-randomization once withdrawal had either been completed or failed. A cohort of 8 liver transplant recipients was studied, of whom 3 were classified as tolerant and 5 as non-tolerant.

Using immunoSEQ, frozen genomic DNA was subjected to high-throughput TCRbeta CDR3 sequencing, a process that included PCR amplification, mapping, bias correction and internal controls. The study's own analysis went as follows. Only productive rearrangements were retained, and each unique TCRbeta sequence was defined by its CDR3 nucleotide sequence together with its V and J gene. For a sequence to be called donor-reactive, it needed a frequency of at least 0.01% and at least 5-fold expansion in CFSE-low cells compared with unstimulated pre-transplant cells. Minimum frequency thresholds were set for each subject based on the unstimulated sample with the lowest template count, ensuring at least 90% detection power. Jensen-Shannon divergence between the top 1000 TCRbeta sequences after and before transplant was used to measure repertoire turnover. Changes in detection of donor-reactive sequences were tested with two-sided Fisher's exact tests. What TCRdb holds here is the immuneACCESS table cut down to in-frame rearrangements. Part of the clones is not present; checked against another copy, under half of the missing clones reflect an unresolved V gene, and the others are unexplained. D and trimming come from the DNA, and the V and J calls and clone size come from that table. A total of roughly 7,400 clones appear in this sample, 70% of them only once. The ten largest clones represent about 27% of the sample.

On the study overall, not on this receptor specifically: Without allograft tissue specimens, donor-reactive T cells may have migrated into the graft rather than being deleted. Because of small, heterogeneous patient numbers and non-standardized post-transplant time points, the conclusions were only preliminary. In a couple of subjects, low numbers of available donor cells limited the measurable donor-reactive repertoire. In 5 of 8 subjects, circulating donor-reactive CD4 TCRbeta sequences decreased significantly after transplant, regardless of tolerance or HCV status. Donor-reactive sequences decreased more than third party-reactive sequences, which suggests partial antigen-specific deletion that was not related to withdrawal success. When repertoire turnover was taken into account, detection of donor-reactive sequences was significantly reduced in 7 of 8 subjects for CD4 and in 8 of 8 subjects for CD8.

The time point label, read with the paper, signifies: pre-transplant. Thawed unstimulated PBMCs were stained for CD3, CD4 and CD8 and FACS-sorted into CD3+CD4+ and CD3+CD8+ populations. All 8 studied subjects were randomized to immunosuppression withdrawal. The Qiagen DNeasy Blood and Tissue Kit was used for isolation of genomic DNA. CDR1 is given as SEHNR and CDR2 as FQNEAQ, both from the germline V gene (reference sequence). CDR3 length: 14 amino acids, cysteine to phenylalanine. Only the CDR3 region is kept as DNA, spanning 42 bases read in frame from base 1. V is cut by 4 bases and J by 3 bases, and the space between the germline ends is 10 bases.

The material sequenced was CD8+ T cells from blood, taken before liver transplant. The chain is assembled from TRBV7-9 and TRBJ1-5, with no confidently assigned D gene. The clonotype comes from a human donor who received a liver transplant. CDR3 sequence: CASSSTKNNQPQHF. DNA sequence: TGTGCCAGCAGCTCGACCAAAAACAATCAGCCCCAGCATTTT.